What follows are 16 T cell receptor beta chains derived from one specimen sequenced in a study of T-cell reconstitution after alpha-beta-depleted transplantation in children. Construction of the TCRbeta library involved unique molecular identifiers. TCRdb re-derived calls from the PCR reads in MiXCR, one entry per CDR3 protein. The sample contains hundreds of thousands of distinct CDR3 sequences, 16% of which appear only once. The sequencing used PBMCs from the stem cell graft donor, collected from the stem cell graft. The receptors come from a human donor who donated a stem cell graft to a child with acute myeloid leukemia.

There are many counts of this clonotype. The chain has TRBV10-2 and TRBJ1-5; no firm D call. V dropped 1 base and J dropped 4 bases, with 8 bases sitting between them. The CDR3 runs to 14 residues. In germline, CDR1 is WSHSY, CDR2 SAAADI. The CDR3 bases are TGCGCCAGCAGTGAGTACCTCCCGAATCAGCCCCAGCATTTT. Encoded protein: CASSEYLPNQPQHF.

This clonotype was recorded a few times. The chain uses TRBV21-1 and TRBJ2-7; the D segment call TRBD1 is taken from the table without a DNA check. TRBV21-1 is annotated as a pseudogene. The CDR3 runs to 14 residues. The CDR3, as DNA: TGTGCCAGCAGCAAAGATAGCTCGACAGAGCAGCAGTACGTC. It codes for CASSKDSSTEQQYV.

This chain connects TRBV7-8 to TRBJ1-5; D is unclear. This CDR3 region has 14 residues. V was shortened by 2 bases and J by 7 bases, with 12 bases between the two germline ends. Germline V gives CDR1 SGHVS, CDR2 FQNEAQ. The CDR3 sequence is CASSLRLSGQPQHF. As DNA, the CDR3 is TGTGCCAGCAGCTTAAGGCTTTCGGGACAGCCCCAGCATTTT.

The rearrangement joins TRBV18 to TRBJ2-1, with 9 bases lining up with TRBD1. V shed 5 bases and J 2 bases; nucleotides not matched to a gene: 4. The CDR3 contains 15 residues. In germline, CDR1 is KGHSH, CDR2 LQKENI. CDR3 amino acids: CASSRGQGPYNEQFF. Written as DNA, the CDR3 is TGTGCCAGCTCAAGGGGACAGGGTCCCTACAATGAGCAGTTCTTC.

This clonotype was seen repeatedly, ten times or more. The chain combines TRBV11-2 with TRBJ2-1, with 9 bases aligning to TRBD2. This CDR3 is 17 amino acids long. With V trimmed by 5 bases and J by 0 bases, 8 bases remained unmatched. Germline V gene lookup returns CDR1 SGHAT and CDR2 FQNNGV. In nucleotides, the CDR3 is TGTGCCAGCAGCACCCCTCTAGCGGGGACCTCCTACAATGAGCAGTTCTTC. Translated, it gives CASSTPLAGTSYNEQFF.

This clonotype was found many times. J is TRBJ1-1 and V is TRBV29-1, with D possibly being TRBD1 (6 bases). Trimming stripped 7 bases from V and 0 bases from J, with 18 bases between. The germline V gene encodes CDR1 SQVTM and CDR2 ANQGSEA. The CDR3 length is 15 residues. The CDR3 DNA is TGCAGCGCTGACTCGGAGGGGGATATGAACACTGAAGCTTTCTTT. Translated, it gives CSADSEGDMNTEAFF.

This clonotype has more than one count but fewer than ten. V usage is TRBV7-2 and J usage is TRBJ2-5; 9 nucleotides agree with TRBD1. V lost 3 bases to trimming and J lost 4 bases; unmatched junction nucleotides: 9. Germline CDR1 and CDR2: SGHTA and FQGNSA. The CDR3 has 16 amino acids. The CDR3 is CASSLGTGTEIETQYF. For the CDR3, the DNA is TGTGCCAGCAGCTTGGGGACAGGGACTGAAATAGAGACCCAGTACTTC.

The CDR3 DNA is TGTGCCAGCAGTTTGAGGACAGGGGGCTCAGAGACCCAGTACTTC. Amino acids: CASSLRTGGSETQYF. The chain combines TRBV27 with TRBJ2-5; 11 bases agree with TRBD1. The CDR3 has 15 amino acids. Germline lookup yields CDR1 MNHEY and CDR2 SMNVEV (reference sequence). V gave up 3 bases and J gave up 4 bases; unmatched junction bases: 4.

The chain joins TRBV18 to TRBJ1-6, with unresolved D. The CDR3 runs to 15 residues. CDR1 and CDR2 from the germline V gene are KGHSH and LQKENI. Trimming shortened V by 3 bases and J by 5 bases, and 11 bases separated the two germline ends. The CDR3 protein is CASSPGRVDNSPLHF. The CDR3 bases are TGTGCCAGCTCACCGGGGAGGGTCGATAATTCACCCCTCCACTTT.

In its sample, this clonotype was seen a few times. CDR3 in amino acids: CASSVTGLKGEKLFF. The CDR3 DNA follows: TGTGCCAGCAGCGTGACGGGCCTCAAGGGGGAAAAACTGTTTTTT. V gene TRBV9 combines with J gene TRBJ1-4, with D perhaps matching TRBD1 (5 bases). Germline loops: CDR1 SGDLS, CDR2 YYNGEE. The CDR3 has 15 amino acids. V was pared by 2 bases and J by 8 bases, with 16 bases between.

This clonotype has more than one count but fewer than ten. The V gene is TRBV6-5, the J gene TRBJ1-2; 9 bases fit TRBD1. Germline trimming cut 2 bases from V and 4 bases from J; bases unmatched to any gene: 2. This CDR3 has 14 amino acids. Germline-derived CDR1 and CDR2 are MNHEY and SVGAGI. The CDR3 DNA sequence: TGTGCCAGCAGTTACGGACAGGGGAGCTATGGCTACACCTTC. This sequence encodes CASSYGQGSYGYTF.

Many counts were recorded for this clonotype. J is TRBJ2-2 and V is TRBV6-5; TRBD1 is a possible D gene (6 bases). From germline, CDR1 is MNHEY and CDR2 SVGAGI. The CDR3 contains 16 residues. V was cut by 2 bases and J by 7 bases, with 17 bases left in between. The CDR3 protein is CASSYLQGPSHGELFF. The CDR3 coding sequence is TGTGCCAGCAGTTACCTCCAGGGGCCATCCCACGGGGAGCTGTTTTTT.

Many counts were recorded for this clonotype. V is TRBV5-6 and J is TRBJ2-3; D gene uncertain. Trimming removed 7 bases at V and 4 bases at J, with 13 bases between. The CDR3 extends over 13 amino acids. Germline V gene lookup returns CDR1 SGHDT and CDR2 YYEEEE. CDR3 amino acids: CASGTAMADTQYF. The DNA for the CDR3 is TGTGCCAGCGGAACTGCCATGGCAGATACGCAGTATTTT.

The chain uses TRBV20-1 and TRBJ2-2; TRBD2 is a possible D gene (7 bases). The CDR3 consists of 15 residues. V was trimmed by 3 bases and J by 0 bases, leaving 11 bases between them. The germline gives CDR1 DFQATT, CDR2 SNEGSKA (reference sequence). The chain's CDR3 is CSASGGLPNTGELFF. The CDR3 DNA sequence: TGCAGTGCTAGCGGGGGGCTCCCGAACACCGGGGAGCTGTTTTTT.

In this sample, this clonotype turned up many times. The CDR3 is CSAGGNPYSRELFF. Written as DNA, the CDR3 is TGCAGCGCCGGGGGAAACCCCTATTCCAGGGAGCTGTTTTTT. The genes are TRBV29-1 and TRBJ2-2, with TRBD2 as a possible D gene (6 bases). Per germline, CDR1 SQVTM and CDR2 ANQGSEA. Trimming stripped 7 bases from V and 9 bases from J, with 21 bases between. The CDR3 length is 14 residues.

Remarks on this clonotype: Just one base apart from a much larger clone, this may be a read error. This chain's CDR3 is CSVAGTELYEQYF. The CDR3 bases are TGCAGCGTCGCCGGGACAGAGCTTTACGAGCAGTACTTC. The V and J genes are TRBV29-1 and TRBJ2-7; 7 bases fit TRBD1. Per germline, CDR1 SQVTM and CDR2 ANQGSEA. The J segment lost 4 bases and the V segment lost 6 bases, leaving 9 bases of the junction unmatched. The CDR3 extends over 13 amino acids.